This is a list of T cell receptor beta chains from one sample in a study of CD8 T cells in ankylosing spondylitis. TCRdb re-analysed the 5' RACE reads in MiXCR, keeping a single row per CDR3 protein. Of about 160,000 distinct CDR3 sequences detected, around 8.9% appear once; the ten largest clones hold approximately 16%. The sequenced material came from blood, either unsorted or a sorted T cell fraction (not recorded which). The receptors come from a female donor with ankylosing spondylitis or in good health (not recorded which). The CDR3 runs from the conserved cysteine through the conserved F or W. The D gene is left open where the match is weak. Some rows mark clone size as missing; the rest say once, few, many or name a class of expanded clone.

abundance | d_gene | j_gene | v_gene | CDR3aa | CDR3nt
few | TRBD1 | TRBJ2-2 | TRBV19 | CASSMSSWDRVDAGELFF | TGTGCCAGTAGTATGTCTTCTTGGGACAGGGTGGATGCCGGGGAGCTGTTTTTT
- | TRBD1 | TRBJ1-1 | TRBV28 | CASSHRGFQTEAFF | TGTGCCAGCAGTCACAGGGGTTTTCAGACTGAAGCTTTCTTT
- | - | TRBJ2-5 | TRBV25-1 | CASSEGSPGETQYF | TGTGCCAGCAGTGAGGGGTCTCCTGGGGAGACCCAGTACTTC
- | - | TRBJ2-7 | TRBV5-4 | CASSLAPGNSYEQYF | TGTGCCAGCAGCTTGGCCCCAGGGAACTCCTACGAGCAGTACTTC
- | TRBD2 | TRBJ2-1 | TRBV20-1 | CSARWTSGRDNEQFF | TGCAGTGCTAGGTGGACTAGCGGGAGGGACAATGAGCAGTTCTTC
many | TRBD2 | TRBJ2-3 | TRBV5-4 | CASSRTSGITDTQYF | TGTGCCAGCAGCCGGACTAGCGGGATCACAGATACGCAGTATTTT
- | - | TRBJ1-1 | TRBV4-2 | CASSQEEGVITEAFF | TGTGCCAGCAGCCAAGAGGAGGGGGTGATCACTGAAGCTTTCTTT
few | - | TRBJ2-1 | TRBV30 | CAWSDSTVNEQFF | TGTGCCTGGAGTGACTCGACAGTGAATGAGCAGTTCTTC
- | - | TRBJ2-2 | TRBV7-6 | CASSLSRQGHTGELFF | TGTGCCAGCAGCTTAAGTAGGCAGGGCCACACCGGGGAGCTGTTTTTT
- | TRBD2 | TRBJ2-1 | TRBV29-1 | CSGLADYNEQFF | TGCAGCGGACTAGCGGACTACAATGAGCAGTTCTTC
many | TRBD1 | TRBJ2-3 | TRBV7-9 | CASTRQGVTDTQYF | TGTGCCAGCACCAGACAGGGGGTTACAGATACGCAGTATTTT
- | - | TRBJ2-1 | TRBV5-4 | CASSLRRETFNEQFF | TGTGCCAGCAGCTTGCGACGAGAAACATTTAATGAGCAGTTCTTC
few | TRBD2 | TRBJ2-3 | TRBV13 | CASSPKAGVNTDTQYF | TGTGCCAGCAGTCCTAAGGCGGGGGTGAACACAGATACGCAGTATTTT
- | TRBD1 | TRBJ1-1 | TRBV6-1 | CASSEWGQSRF | TGTGCCAGCAGTGAATGGGGACAGAGCCGTTTT
- | - | TRBJ2-1 | TRBV20-1 | CSARRRGGNEQFF | TGCAGTGCTAGACGCCGAGGGGGCAATGAGCAGTTCTTC
few | - | TRBJ2-7 | TRBV13 | CASSSDSTYEQYF | TGTGCCAGCAGTTCCGACAGCACCTACGAGCAGTACTTC
many | TRBD1 | TRBJ1-4 | TRBV12-3/TRBV12-4 | CASSFQGAREKLFF | TGTGCCAGCAGTTTCCAGGGGGCGCGGGAAAAACTGTTTTTT
many | - | TRBJ2-1 | TRBV7-9 | CASSPRTGNEQFF | TGTGCCAGCAGCCCCAGGACCGGTAATGAGCAGTTCTTC
- | TRBD2 | TRBJ2-1 | TRBV7-8 | CASSLVSGSSYNEQFF | TGTGCCAGCAGCTTAGTGAGCGGGAGCTCCTACAATGAGCAGTTCTTC
few | - | TRBJ2-7 | TRBV6-2/TRBV6-3 | CASRIPGSYYEQYF | TGTGCCAGCAGGATCCCGGGAAGCTACTACGAGCAGTACTTC
few | TRBD2 | TRBJ2-3 | TRBV7-8 | CASSLPAGEDTQYF | TGTGCCAGCAGCTTACCAGCGGGAGAAGATACGCAGTATTTT
few | TRBD1 | TRBJ1-6 | TRBV28 | CASSIDRGDSPLHF | TGTGCCAGCAGTATCGACAGGGGTGACTCACCCCTCCACTTT
few | - | TRBJ2-1 | TRBV30 | CAWSVGQWNEQFF | TGTGCCTGGAGTGTAGGCCAGTGGAATGAGCAGTTCTTC
many | TRBD2 | TRBJ2-1 | TRBV5-6 | CASSSGVSLAGEGGQFF | TGTGCCAGCAGCTCGGGGGTGAGCTTGGCGGGAGAAGGAGGGCAGTTCTTC
few | - | TRBJ1-1 | TRBV10-3 | CAITVRGPTSTEAFF | TGTGCCATCACCGTCCGGGGCCCCACTAGCACTGAAGCTTTCTTT
few | - | TRBJ2-5 | TRBV7-3 | CASSWAGRPIETQYF | TGTGCCAGCAGCTGGGCTGGCAGGCCCATAGAGACCCAGTACTTC
- | - | TRBJ1-5 | TRBV2 | CASSGTDSNQPQHF | TGTGCCAGCAGTGGGACAGATAGCAATCAGCCCCAGCATTTT
few | - | TRBJ1-1 | TRBV4-1 | CASSRGTLTEAFF | TGCGCCAGCAGCCGGGGGACTCTCACTGAAGCTTTCTTT
many | TRBD2 | TRBJ2-7 | TRBV11-1 | CASSLDILGAGVRYEQYF | TGTGCCAGCAGCTTAGATATCCTAGGAGCGGGAGTTCGCTACGAGCAGTACTTC